This T cell receptor (beta chain) appears in the sequencing data of a study of sequential checkpoint blockade in melanoma. As to treatment: randomized to nivolumab then ipilimumab (arm A) or the reverse (arm B). None of the patients previously received DNA-damaging chemotherapy. This CDR3 contains 16 residues. V lost 5 bases, J lost 0 bases, and 14 bases lay in between. CDR1 and CDR2 (germline): MNHGY, SAAAGT. This clone was seen only a few times. Measured with immunoSEQ multiplex PCR; TCRdb has only the in-frame clones, and not every one. The table lists some 230 clones, 25% of them singletons. The rearrangement joins TRBV6-8 to TRBJ2-1; D gene uncertain. Material: tumor tissue (inferred from file names), obtained from a patient given nivolumab and ipilimumab in sequence. The sequence derives from a human donor with melanoma. In nucleotides, the CDR3 is TGTGCCAGCAGTCGGCCCCTGGAGAGCTCCTACAATGAGCAGTTCTTC. Translating gives CASSRPLESSYNEQFF.